This record concerns one TCR beta chain sequence. Using immunoSEQ multiplex PCR, the repertoire was profiled, and TCRdb retains in-frame clones only, with some absent. The table includes 150,000 or so clones, roughly 80% detected once. Participants, about 18 to 90 years old, spanned around 26 US areas. These data originate in a study of blood T cell repertoires in COVID-19. Across the whole study: Whether acute or convalescent, the COVID-19 samples came from the United States, Italy and Spain.

From germline, CDR1 is SGHRS and CDR2 YFSETQ. The CDR3 is 15 amino acids. Losses at the gene ends were 2 bases for V and 3 bases for J; bases not matched to a gene: 3. J is TRBJ2-2 and V is TRBV5-1; TRBD1 matches at 8 bases. The sequence came from a woman aged 40-49 years with acute COVID-19. Sequencing input: PBMCs or T cells enriched from blood (not recorded which). The CDR3 DNA sequence: TGCGCCAGCAGCTTACCAGGGGGCTACACCGGGGAGCTGTTTTTT. Translated, it gives CASSLPGGYTGELFF.